Following are 21 T cell receptor beta chains from one sample sequenced in a study of blood T cell repertoires in COVID-19. Clones were read by immunoSEQ multiplex PCR, and TCRdb kept only the in-frame ones, dropping some. The sample lists some 130,000 clones; around nine tenths were seen once. Sequenced input: peripheral blood. These receptors originate from a woman aged 65 to 85 with COVID-19, enrolled during active disease.

The V and J genes are TRBV7-2 and TRBJ2-2; 16 bases map to TRBD2. This CDR3 contains 16 residues. The V gene end was trimmed by 5 bases and the J gene end by 6 bases; junction bases not matched to a gene: 3. Germline CDR1 is SGHTA and CDR2 is FQGNSA. The CDR3 reads CASSPGTSGGAGELFF. In nucleotides, the CDR3 is TGTGCCAGCAGCCCCGGGACTAGCGGGGGGGCCGGGGAGCTGTTTTTT.

The gene calls are TRBV3-1 (or the pseudogene TRBV3-2) and TRBJ2-3; TRBD2 aligns across 12 bases. Germline CDR1 LGHDT, CDR2 YNNKEL (reference sequence). V shed 0 bases, J shed 5 bases, and the junction held 6 bases outside the gene matches. The CDR3 loop spans 17 amino acids. The CDR3 DNA is TGTGCCAGCAGCCAAGACCCTAGCGGGGGGGCGATAGATACGCAGTATTTT. Residues: CASSQDPSGGAIDTQYF.

Only one count was recorded for this clone. The chain carries TRBV4-1 and TRBJ1-5, with D possibly being TRBD1 (5 bases). Between the trimmed V and J ends, which lost 2 bases and 2 bases, there was a span of 13 bases. The CDR3 runs 16 residues. Per the germline V gene, CDR1 is MGHRA and CDR2 is YSYEKL. The CDR3 here is CASSQFPGRGNQPQHF. The CDR3, as DNA: TGCGCCAGCAGCCAATTTCCAGGCAGGGGCAATCAGCCCCAGCATTTT.

The chain joins TRBV6-5 to TRBJ1-4; 9 bases are shared with TRBD1. Per the germline V gene, CDR1 is MNHEY and CDR2 is SVGAGI. The junction had 7 bases not matched to a gene; V was cut back by 6 bases and J by 8 bases. The CDR3 sequence is 14 residues long. This CDR3 is CASRAGQGWEKLFF. The CDR3 region has the DNA TGTGCCAGCAGAGCCGGACAGGGGTGGGAAAAACTGTTTTTT.

The V gene is TRBV7-8, the J gene TRBJ1-1; the D is unclear. Germline-derived CDR1 and CDR2 are SGHVS and FQNEAQ. The CDR3 spans 13 residues. V gave up 4 bases and J gave up 8 bases, with 14 bases separating them. CDR3 DNA: TGTGCCAGCAGCTCCGGCGGGGTTTTCGAAGCTTTCTTT. Protein sequence: CASSSGGVFEAFF.

V usage is TRBV11-2 and J usage is TRBJ2-7; 8 bases agree with TRBD2. This CDR3 region has 16 residues. After removal of 5 bases from V and 1 base from J, the junction contained 10 bases not matched to a gene. CDR1 is SGHAT and CDR2 is FQNNGV in the germline V gene. DNA for the CDR3: TGTGCCAGCAGCCCCCTTCTGGGCGGGGGGTCCTACGAGCAGTACTTC. This translates into CASSPLLGGGSYEQYF.

The chain combines TRBV5-4 with TRBJ2-5; D gene ambiguous. Germline V lookup: CDR1 SGHNT, CDR2 YYREEE (reference sequence). This CDR3 is built from 13 residues. The V and J ends lost 0 bases and 3 bases respectively, with 6 bases between them. CDR3 bases: TGTGCCAGCAGCTTGGATTCAGAAGAGACCCAGTACTTC. Its translation is CASSLDSEETQYF.

The chain recombines TRBV28 with TRBJ1-5; D is possibly TRBD1 (5 bases). Germline-derived CDR1 and CDR2 are MDHEN and SYDVKM. V was pared by 3 bases and J by 6 bases, with 15 bases between. This CDR3 spans 15 amino acids. CDR3 sequence: CASSLVGGERQPQHF. The DNA for the CDR3 is TGTGCCAGCAGTTTGGTGGGGGGAGAGCGTCAGCCCCAGCATTTT.

The chain joins TRBV27 to TRBJ1-6; 9 bases fit TRBD1. CDR1 MNHEY and CDR2 SMNVEV come from the germline V gene (reference sequence). V lost 4 bases, J lost 9 bases, and 7 bases stayed unmatched. The CDR3 consists of 15 residues. In DNA form, the CDR3 reads TGTGCCAGCAGTTACGCGGGACAGGGAAGTTCACCCCTCCACTTT. Its protein product is CASSYAGQGSSPLHF.

V usage is TRBV7-9 and J usage is TRBJ1-5, with 9 bases matching TRBD1. The CDR3 has 14 residues. Germline trimming cut 1 base from V and 5 bases from J; bases unmatched to any gene: 0. Germline V lookup: CDR1 SEHNR, CDR2 FQNEAQ (reference sequence). The CDR3 sequence is CASSLGQGDQPQHF. The CDR3 DNA is TGTGCCAGCAGCTTAGGACAGGGGGATCAGCCCCAGCATTTT. The full variable domain, in which reference TRBV7-9 and TRBJ1-5 provide the parts outside the CDR3, is DTGVSQNPRHKITKRGQNVTFRCDPISEHNRLYWYRQTLGQGPEFLTYFQNEAQLEKSRLLSDRFSAERPKGSFSTLEIQRTEQGDSAMYLCASSLGQGDQPQHFGDGTRLSIL.

The genes are TRBV6-5 and TRBJ1-4; D gene uncertain. Germline CDR1 and CDR2: MNHEY and SVGAGI. There are 15 residues in the CDR3. Trimming removed 3 bases at V and 4 bases at J, with 12 bases between. CDR3 loop: CASSYPVYNNEKLFF. In DNA form, the CDR3 reads TGTGCCAGCAGTTATCCGGTGTATAATAATGAAAAACTGTTTTTT.

The chain uses TRBV7-8 and TRBJ2-7; 7 positions match TRBD1. CDR3 size: 13 residues. Unmatched junction bases numbered 3, after V lost 4 bases and J lost 3 bases. Germline loops: CDR1 SGHVS, CDR2 FQNEAQ. DNA for the CDR3: TGTGCCAGCAGCTCGGACAGGTTCTACGAGCAGTACTTC. Encoded protein: CASSSDRFYEQYF. Supplemented by reference TRBV7-8 and TRBJ2-7, the full variable domain reads GAGVSQSPRYKVAKRGQDVALRCDPISGHVSLFWYQQALGQGPEFLTYFQNEAQLDKSGLPSDRFFAERPEGSVSTLKIQRTQQEDSAVYLCASSSDRFYEQYFGPGTRLTVT.

The CDR3 loop reads CASSRDNPVPTDTQYF. CDR3 bases: TGTGCCAGCAGCAGGGACAACCCAGTCCCCACAGATACGCAGTATTTT. This sequence joins TRBV3-1 (or the pseudogene TRBV3-2) and TRBJ2-3, with D tentatively TRBD1 (6 bases). V lost 5 bases and J 2 bases, leaving 17 bases between the germline ends. The CDR3 contains 16 residues. Germline CDR1 is LGHDT and CDR2 is YNNKEL (reference sequence).

This clone has just a few counts. This chain connects TRBV9 to TRBJ1-2, with D unresolved. Germline-derived CDR1 and CDR2 are SGDLS and YYNGEE. Trimming left V 0 bases short and J 8 bases short, with 14 bases between. The CDR3 extends over 14 amino acids. The DNA of the CDR3 is TGTGCCAGCAGCGTAGCTACGGGAGGGAGGGGCTACACCTTC. This encodes CASSVATGGRGYTF. The variable domain in full, completed from reference TRBV9 and TRBJ1-2, reads DSGVTQTPKHLITATGQRVTLRCSPRSGDLSVYWYQQSLDQGLQFLIQYYNGEERAKGNILERFSAQQFPDLHSELNLSSLELGDSALYFCASSVATGGRGYTFGSGTRLTVV.

The count of this clone is one. This rearrangement joins TRBV5-1 to TRBJ1-1, with D perhaps TRBD1 (6 bases). The length of the CDR3 is 17 residues. Trimming took off 3 bases at V and 5 bases at J, with 23 bases between the two ends. Germline assignment: CDR1 SGHRS and CDR2 YFSETQ. CDR3 in amino acids: CASSYITGPRVGTEAFF. CDR3 DNA: TGCGCCAGCAGCTACATTACAGGGCCCCGTGTGGGTACTGAAGCTTTCTTT.

The CDR3 sequence: CASSRGEDYGYTF. The CDR3 DNA reads as TGTGCCAGCAGCAGAGGGGAGGACTATGGCTACACCTTC. This rearrangement joins TRBV4-2 to TRBJ1-2; tentative D call: TRBD1 (5 bases). Germline loops: CDR1 LGHNA, CDR2 YNFKEQ. The CDR3 contains 13 residues. V lost 5 bases and J 3 bases, leaving 10 bases between the germline ends.

The V gene is TRBV25-1, the J gene TRBJ1-4; possible D gene TRBD1, 5 bases. This CDR3 has 15 amino acids. CDR1 is MGHDK and CDR2 is SYGVNS in the germline V gene. Trimming cost V 4 bases and J 4 bases, with 13 bases left between them. The CDR3 DNA reads TGTGCCAGCAGTGCCCACGGGGGAGGTAATGAAAAACTGTTTTTT. This translates into CASSAHGGGNEKLFF.

The gene calls are TRBV14 and TRBJ2-1; unclear D gene. Trimming pared 0 bases from V and 7 bases from J, leaving 7 bases between. The germline gives CDR1 SGHDN, CDR2 FVKESK. The CDR3 is 13 amino acids. CDR3 residues: CASSQDRRNEQFF. CDR3 bases: TGTGCCAGCAGCCAAGATCGCAGGAATGAGCAGTTCTTC.

This chain uses TRBV5-4 with TRBJ1-5; TRBD1 matches at 7 bases. The germline CDR1 and CDR2 sequences are SGHNT and YYREEE (reference sequence). V shed 4 bases and J 6 bases; nucleotides not matched to a gene: 10. The CDR3 runs 15 residues. CDR3 DNA sequence: TGTGCCAGCAGCCGAGCGGAGACAGGGTTTCAGCCCCAGCATTTT. Translation: CASSRAETGFQPQHF.

The chain carries TRBV19 and TRBJ2-5, with D unclear. The CDR3 runs 15 residues. The V end lost 0 bases, the J end lost 7 bases, and 15 bases lay between the germline ends. Germline V gives CDR1 LNHDA, CDR2 SQIVND (reference sequence). CDR3 sequence (DNA): TGTGCCAGTAGTATAGAGATGACCGGTCCGGGGACCCAGTACTTC. Protein: CASSIEMTGPGTQYF.

This chain connects TRBV5-6 to TRBJ2-2; D gene ambiguous. This CDR3 contains 12 residues. CDR1 SGHDT and CDR2 YYEEEE come from the germline V gene. Trimming took 4 bases from V and 1 from J, leaving 2 bases between them. The CDR3 DNA follows: TGTGCCAGCAGCCTGAACACCGGGGAGCTGTTTTTT. Translated: CASSLNTGELFF. The variable domain in full, completed from reference TRBV5-6 and TRBJ2-2, reads DAGVTQSPTHLIKTRGQQVTLRCSPKSGHDTVSWYQQALGQGPQFIFQYYEEEERQRGNFPDRFSGHQFPNYSSELNVNALLLGDSALYLCASSLNTGELFFGEGSRLTVL.